The rows below give T cell receptor beta chains drawn from one sample of a study of beta chain features in type 1 diabetes. Using immunoSEQ multiplex PCR, the repertoire was profiled, and TCRdb retains in-frame clones only, with some absent. Here the sample spans some 640,000 clones, over 11% being singletons. Material: naive CD4+ T cells from blood. These TCRs come from a man younger than 35 with type 1 diabetes. The CDR3 runs from the conserved cysteine through the conserved F or W. The order of the fields is V gene, D gene, J gene, clone size, CDR3 protein, CDR3 DNA. D genes are given only for firm matches. Not all rows give a size; the values are once, few, many and, for expanded clones, a class.

>TRBV7-9|-|TRBJ2-5|-
CASSLVQSQETQYF
TGTGCCAGCAGCTTAGTTCAATCTCAAGAGACCCAGTACTTC
>TRBV5-1|-|TRBJ1-1|-
CASSSQSNTEAFF
TGCGCCAGCAGTTCCCAATCGAACACTGAAGCTTTCTTT
>TRBV6-5|TRBD1|TRBJ2-5|-
CASSRGTGRETQYF
TGTGCCAGCAGTCGTGGGACAGGGCGAGAGACCCAGTACTTC
>TRBV7-3|TRBD1|TRBJ1-1|-
CASSSGTGVNTEAFF
TGTGCCAGCAGCTCTGGGACAGGGGTGAACACTGAAGCTTTCTTT
>TRBV7-2|-|TRBJ1-5|-
CASSLTRPGQPQHF
TGTGCCAGCAGCTTAACCCGCCCGGGGCAGCCCCAGCATTTT
>TRBV6-1|-|TRBJ1-5|-
CASTFQGSSNQPQHF
TGTGCCAGCACCTTTCAAGGGTCTAGCAATCAGCCCCAGCATTTT
>TRBV19|TRBD1|TRBJ2-5|-
CASSLDRDEETQYF
TGTGCCAGTAGCCTCGACAGGGATGAAGAGACCCAGTACTTC
>TRBV28|-|TRBJ2-7|few
CASSLIHEQYF
TGTGCCAGCAGTTTAATCCACGAGCAGTACTTC
>TRBV10-2|TRBD2|TRBJ2-3|-
CASRLAGVNTDTQYF
TGCGCCAGCAGACTAGCGGGAGTGAACACAGATACGCAGTATTTT
>TRBV7-2|TRBD2|TRBJ2-5|-
CASTPRGGKREQETQYF
TGTGCCAGCACCCCGCGTGGGGGGAAGCGGGAGCAAGAGACCCAGTACTTC
>TRBV28|-|TRBJ1-2|few
CASSLGWEDYGYTF
TGTGCCAGCAGTTTAGGGTGGGAGGACTATGGCTACACCTTC
>TRBV9|-|TRBJ2-3|few
CASSAQSRDTQYF
TGTGCCAGCAGCGCTCAATCTAGGGATACGCAGTATTTT
>TRBV27|-|TRBJ2-7|-
CASSFQDSYEQYF
TGTGCCAGCAGTTTCCAGGACTCCTACGAGCAGTACTTC
>TRBV6-6|-|TRBJ1-2|-
CASSSLTSGYGYTF
TGTGCCAGCAGCTCCCTGACCTCGGGCTATGGCTACACCTTC
>TRBV9|TRBD1|TRBJ1-2|few
CASRSGGVDGYTF
TGTGCCAGCAGGTCAGGGGGCGTTGATGGCTACACCTTC
>TRBV6-1|TRBD1|TRBJ2-3|-
CASSESGQGARYTQYF
TGTGCCAGCAGTGAATCCGGACAGGGGGCAAGGTATACGCAGTATTTT
>TRBV30|-|TRBJ2-1|few
CAWSRQDNEQFF
TGTGCCTGGAGTAGACAGGACAATGAGCAGTTCTTC
>TRBV27|-|TRBJ1-1|few
CASRGLILGTEAFF
TGTGCCAGCAGAGGCCTGATCTTGGGCACTGAAGCTTTCTTT
>TRBV2|-|TRBJ2-3|-
CASRRGGTRTDTQYF
TGTGCCAGCAGGAGGGGTGGGACTCGCACAGATACGCAGTATTTT
>TRBV10-3|TRBD1|TRBJ2-7|-
CAISDRQGQFYEQYF
TGTGCCATCAGTGACCGACAGGGACAATTCTACGAGCAGTACTTC
>TRBV6-5|-|TRBJ1-2|-
CASTNGGGYTF
TGTGCCAGCACCAACGGGGGGGGCTACACCTTC
>TRBV6-6|-|TRBJ1-2|-
CASSYLGAYGYTF
TGTGCCAGCAGTTACCTCGGGGCCTATGGCTACACCTTC
>TRBV29-1|TRBD1|TRBJ1-4|few
CSVGDRQMKKLFF
TGCAGCGTGGGGGACAGGCAAATGAAAAAACTGTTTTTT
>TRBV9|TRBD2|TRBJ2-5|few
CASSPGTSVIETQYF
TGTGCCAGCAGCCCCGGGACTAGCGTAATAGAGACCCAGTACTTC
>TRBV2|TRBD1|TRBJ2-6|-
CAIETGSGANVLTF
TGTGCCATCGAGACAGGGTCCGGGGCCAACGTCCTGACTTTC
>TRBV4-1|-|TRBJ2-1|-
CASSQELGDEQFF
TGCGCCAGCAGCCAAGAATTAGGGGATGAGCAGTTCTTC
>TRBV29-1|TRBD1|TRBJ1-1|-
CSVNRQGPEAFF
TGCAGCGTTAACCGACAGGGGCCTGAAGCTTTCTTT
>TRBV7-2|-|TRBJ2-7|-
CASSLGSGSYEQYF
TGTGCCAGCAGCTTAGGGTCCGGTTCCTACGAGCAGTACTTC
>TRBV28|TRBD1|TRBJ2-7|-
CASSVQQGAYYEQYF
TGTGCCAGCAGCGTTCAACAGGGGGCTTACTACGAGCAGTACTTC
>TRBV6-1|-|TRBJ2-3|few
CASSVLQSTDTQYF
TGTGCCAGCAGTGTACTCCAGAGCACAGATACGCAGTATTTT
>TRBV6-5|TRBD2|TRBJ2-1|few
CASTSTSGSQNEQFF
TGTGCCAGCACTTCAACAAGCGGGAGTCAAAATGAGCAGTTCTTC
>TRBV9|-|TRBJ1-2|-
CASSAVTGSYTF
TGTGCCAGCAGCGCAGTCACTGGGAGCTACACCTTC
>TRBV7-9|TRBD2|TRBJ2-5|few
CASSRGLADKETQYF
TGTGCCAGCAGCCGAGGACTAGCAGATAAAGAGACCCAGTACTTC
>TRBV7-2|TRBD2|TRBJ2-3|-
CASSASGGTSSVTQYF
TGTGCCAGCAGCGCCTCGGGGGGGACTTCGAGTGTTACGCAGTATTTT
>TRBV4-2|-|TRBJ1-2|-
CASSQDPDYGYTF
TGTGCCAGCAGCCAAGATCCCGACTATGGCTACACCTTC
>TRBV28|TRBD1|TRBJ2-7|few
CASISTGSYEQYF
TGTGCCAGCATCTCGACAGGGTCCTACGAGCAGTACTTC